The rows below give T cell receptor beta chains drawn from one sample of a study of blood T cells in healthy people across ages. One entry per CDR3 protein results from TCRdb running MiXCR on the 5' RACE reads. The sample consists of about 1,400,000 distinct CDR3 sequences, roughly 60% of them appearing once. Sequencing input: blood. The receptors shown here come from a man younger than 30 in good health. Each CDR3 is given with its conserved first and last residue. D genes are given only for firm matches. For some rows the clone size is stated as once, few or many, or as a class when expanded; others skip it.

CASSSGFPETQYF	TGCGCCAGCAGCTCCGGGTTCCCAGAGACCCAGTACTTC	NA	NA	13	TRBV5-1	TRBJ2-5
CASRNIDGVETQYF	TGTGCCAGCAGGAATATCGACGGGGTAGAGACCCAGTACTTC	once	NA	14	TRBV5-6	TRBJ2-5
CASSQPGVSDGYTF	TGTGCCAGCAGTCAACCTGGGGTTTCGGATGGCTACACCTTC	few	NA	14	TRBV7-9	TRBJ1-2
CSATGGFQETQFF	TGCAGTGCTACCGGCGGGTTTCAAGAGACCCAGTTCTTC	NA	NA	13	TRBV20-1	TRBJ2-1
CASRPPDILTGELFF	TGTGCCAGCAGGCCACCAGACATACTTACCGGGGAGCTGTTTTTT	NA	NA	15	TRBV2	TRBJ2-2
CASSYADRRSYEQYF	TGTGCCAGCAGTTATGCGGACAGGCGTTCCTACGAGCAGTACTTC	few	TRBD1	15	TRBV6-2/TRBV6-3	TRBJ2-7
CASSTYLGLAPDTQYF	TGTGCCAGCAGCACCTACTTGGGACTAGCGCCAGATACGCAGTATTTT	NA	TRBD2	16	TRBV7-9	TRBJ2-3
CASSRTSGGYEQYF	TGTGCCAGCAGCCGCACTAGCGGGGGTTACGAGCAGTACTTC	many	TRBD2	14	TRBV27	TRBJ2-7
CASSTRTESSGANVLTF	TGTGCCAGCAGTACCCGGACGGAGAGCTCTGGGGCCAACGTCCTGACTTTC	NA	NA	17	TRBV27	TRBJ2-6
CSARDTGSGANVLTF	TGCAGTGCTAGAGACACAGGGAGTGGGGCCAACGTCCTGACTTTC	few	NA	15	TRBV20-1	TRBJ2-6
CASSSGGVESDEQFF	TGTGCCAGCAGTTCAGGGGGAGTCGAGTCAGATGAGCAGTTCTTC	many	TRBD1	15	TRBV12-3/TRBV12-4	TRBJ2-1
CSVDRKAYNEQFF	TGCAGCGTTGATCGGAAAGCCTACAATGAGCAGTTCTTC	few	NA	13	TRBV29-1	TRBJ2-1
CASSPPGTGSFNEQYF	TGTGCCAGCAGCCCCCCCGGGACAGGGAGCTTTAACGAGCAGTACTTC	NA	TRBD1	16	TRBV3-1	TRBJ2-7
CSVHTGGTEAFF	TGCAGCGTTCACACAGGGGGGACTGAAGCTTTCTTT	NA	TRBD1	12	TRBV29-1	TRBJ1-1
CASGYSGIYGYTF	TGTGCTAGTGGTTATTCCGGGATCTATGGCTACACCTTC	NA	NA	13	TRBV12-5	TRBJ1-2
CASSLGFRVGGSPLHF	TGTGCCAGCAGCTTAGGTTTCCGGGTCGGCGGTTCACCCCTCCACTTT	few	NA	16	TRBV7-8	TRBJ1-6
CASSLSPGQGPYEQYF	TGTGCCAGCAGCTTAAGCCCGGGACAGGGGCCCTACGAGCAGTACTTC	few	TRBD1	16	TRBV7-2	TRBJ2-7
CASSIRDSPNWETQYF	TGTGCCAGCAGCATCCGGGACAGTCCAAATTGGGAGACCCAGTACTTC	NA	TRBD1	16	TRBV7-9	TRBJ2-5
CASSQDLGGGSPLHF	TGTGCCAGCAGCCAGGATCTGGGGGGGGGTTCACCCCTCCACTTT	NA	NA	15	TRBV13	TRBJ1-6
CASSQGPSHEQFF	TGTGCCAGCAGCCAAGGACCAAGCCATGAGCAGTTCTTC	NA	NA	13	TRBV4-2	TRBJ2-1
CATSEGTAYGNIQYF	TGTGCCACCAGTGAGGGGACAGCGTATGGAAACATTCAGTACTTC	NA	TRBD1	15	TRBV24-1	TRBJ2-4
CSARDGNSYEQYF	TGCAGTGCTAGAGATGGGAACTCCTACGAGCAGTACTTC	NA	NA	13	TRBV20-1	TRBJ2-7
CASRESQTGSYEQYF	TGTGCCAGTAGGGAGTCCCAGACAGGATCCTACGAGCAGTACTTC	NA	NA	15	TRBV12-3/TRBV12-4	TRBJ2-7
CASTPTGTTYGYTF	TGTGCCAGCACCCCTACCGGGACCACCTATGGCTACACCTTC	once	NA	14	TRBV28	TRBJ1-2
CASSLQGVEAFF	TGTGCCAGCAGTTTACAGGGGGTAGAAGCTTTCTTT	NA	TRBD1	12	TRBV6-2/TRBV6-3	TRBJ1-1
CASRFGLAGVWNEQFF	TGTGCCAGCAGATTCGGACTAGCGGGAGTTTGGAATGAGCAGTTCTTC	NA	TRBD2	16	TRBV6-2/TRBV6-3	TRBJ2-1
CASSLGFGGRPKQFF	TGTGCCAGCAGCTTAGGATTCGGGGGACGGCCAAAGCAGTTCTTC	NA	NA	15	TRBV7-2	TRBJ2-1
CASTLGGRVRTEAFF	TGTGCCAGCACCCTCGGGGGGAGAGTGAGAACTGAAGCTTTCTTT	once	NA	15	TRBV28	TRBJ1-1